These 8 T cell receptor beta chains share one sample of origin, sequenced in a study of T cells in tumors after PD-1 blockade. Sequenced by immunoSEQ multiplex PCR; TCRdb stores in-frame clones only, minus some. The profile shows about 33,000 clones, around 80% of them singletons. Here the sequenced sample was PBMCs, taken before anti-PD-1 treatment. These receptors were collected from a human donor with basal cell carcinoma.

J is TRBJ2-1 and V is TRBV6-2 or TRBV6-3; possible D gene TRBD2, 6 bases. Trimming shortened V by 6 bases and J by 2 bases, and 17 bases separated the two germline ends. This CDR3 contains 16 residues. Germline lookup yields CDR1 MNHEY and CDR2 SVGEGT. In DNA, the CDR3 is TGTGCCAGCAGCCACCGCGGGGCCTCTACCTACAATGAGCAGTTCTTC. Translated, it gives CASSHRGASTYNEQFF.

The rearrangement uses TRBV15 and TRBJ2-3, with 10 positions matching TRBD2. V dropped 5 bases and J dropped 4; count of bases not matched to a gene: 21. The germline V gene encodes CDR1 LNHNV and CDR2 YYDKDF (reference sequence). CDR3 length equals 20 residues. The CDR3 loop reads CATSPQGGLAGAHGSDTQYF. CDR3 coding DNA: TGTGCCACCAGCCCCCAAGGGGGCCTAGCGGGGGCACACGGATCAGATACGCAGTATTTT.

This rearrangement joins TRBV5-4 to TRBJ2-3; TRBD1 agrees at 8 bases. Germline assignment: CDR1 SGHNT and CDR2 YYREEE (reference sequence). The CDR3 length is 15 residues. V trimming: 4 bases; J trimming: 2 bases; junction bases outside the gene matches: 6. As DNA, the CDR3 is TGTGCCAGCAGCCCCCAGGGGGCTTCCACAGATACGCAGTATTTT. This encodes CASSPQGASTDTQYF.

The chain combines TRBV15 with TRBJ2-3, with 10 bases aligning to TRBD2. Germline CDR1 LNHNV, CDR2 YYDKDF (reference sequence). With 2 bases clipped from V and 2 bases from J, the junction kept 4 bases outside the gene matches. The CDR3 sequence is 16 residues long. This chain's CDR3 is CATSRKAGGHTDTQYF. In DNA, the CDR3 is TGTGCCACCAGCAGAAAAGCGGGGGGGCACACAGATACGCAGTATTTT. The whole variable domain, remainder taken from reference TRBV15 and TRBJ2-3, is DAMVIQNPRYQVTQFGKPVTLSCSQTLNHNVMYWYQQKSSQAPKLLFHYYDKDFNNEADTPDNFQSRRPNTSFCFLDIRSPGLGDTAMYLCATSRKAGGHTDTQYFGPGTRLTVL.

The chain's CDR3 is CASSSRTSGDYNEQFF. The CDR3 nucleotides are TGTGCCAGCAGCTCCAGGACTAGCGGAGATTACAATGAGCAGTTCTTC. The chain is built from TRBV7-9 and TRBJ2-1; TRBD2 agrees at 10 bases. The CDR3 covers 16 residues. V shed 4 bases and J 4 bases; nucleotides not matched to a gene: 7. Germline V gene lookup returns CDR1 SEHNR and CDR2 FQNEAQ (reference sequence).

Only one count was recorded for this clone. The chain carries TRBV11-1 and TRBJ2-3; the D gene is possibly TRBD1 (5 bases). CDR1 SGHAT and CDR2 FQDESV come from the germline V gene (reference sequence). CDR3 length: 16 amino acids. Trimming cost V 1 base and J 0 bases, with 11 bases left between them. The CDR3 loop reads CASSLEGSPSTDTQYF. The CDR3 DNA reads TGTGCCAGCAGCTTAGAGGGGTCCCCTAGCACAGATACGCAGTATTTT. The full variable domain, with the rest looked up from reference TRBV11-1 and TRBJ2-3, is EAEVAQSPRYKITEKSQAVAFWCDPISGHATLYWYRQILGQGPELLVQFQDESVVDDSQLPKDRFSAERLKGVDSTLKIQPAELGDSAMYLCASSLEGSPSTDTQYFGPGTRLTVL.

The chain has TRBV6-1 and TRBJ2-1, with D possibly matching TRBD2 (6 bases). The CDR3 is 16 amino acids. V gave up 4 bases and J gave up 2 bases, with 15 bases separating them. Germline V CDR1 and CDR2: MNHNS, SASEGT. CDR3 sequence (DNA): TGTGCCAGCAGTGGTCCGGGGCGGGGTACCTACAATGAGCAGTTCTTC. This codes for CASSGPGRGTYNEQFF.

This clone was recorded a few times. The chain employs TRBV27 and TRBJ2-5; TRBD1 is a possible D gene (6 bases). This CDR3 contains 12 residues. Germline assignment: CDR1 MNHEY and CDR2 SMNVEV (reference sequence). Between the trimmed V and J ends, which lost 6 bases and 5 bases, there was a span of 10 bases. The CDR3 sequence is CASRMRGETQYF. The CDR3 DNA sequence: TGTGCCAGCAGAATGAGGGGGGAGACCCAGTACTTC.